Listed here are 30 T cell receptor beta chains from one sample, sequenced in a study of blood T cell repertoires in COVID-19. Data came from immunoSEQ multiplex PCR; TCRdb stores just in-frame clones and leaves some out. The table shows about 210,000 clones, with approximately 88% occurring only once. What was sequenced was PBMCs or T cells enriched from blood (not recorded which). The receptors derive from a woman aged 40 to 55 with acute COVID-19.

The sample holds one count of this clone. The chain couples TRBV30 to TRBJ1-6; D call uncertain. Germline V gene data show CDR1 as GTSNPN and CDR2 as SVGIG (reference sequence). V was trimmed by 7 bases and J by 0 bases, leaving 10 bases between them. The CDR3 is 14 amino acids. The CDR3 sequence: CAFEASSYNSPLHF. DNA for the CDR3: TGTGCCTTTGAGGCTAGCTCCTATAATTCACCCCTCCACTTT. Complete variable domain (other parts from reference TRBV30 and TRBJ1-6): SQTIHQWPATLVQPVGSPLSLECTVEGTSNPNLYWYRQAAGRGLQLLFYSVGIGQISSEVPQNLSASRPQDRQFILSSKKLLLSDSGFYLCAFEASSYNSPLHFGNGTRLTVT.

The chain is built from TRBV5-5 and TRBJ1-5; weak D call: TRBD1 (6 bases). V was shortened by 0 bases and J by 7 bases, with 17 bases between the two germline ends. The CDR3 spans 16 residues. Per germline, CDR1 SGHKS and CDR2 YYEKEE (reference sequence). CDR3 bases: TGTGCCAGCAGCTTGGTCCCTACAGGGAACGGACAGCCCCAGCATTTT. Residues: CASSLVPTGNGQPQHF. The complete variable domain, with remaining parts taken from reference TRBV5-5 and TRBJ1-5, reads DAGVTQSPTHLIKTRGQQVTLRCSPISGHKSVSWYQQVLGQGPQFIFQYYEKEERGRGNFPDRFSARQFPNYSSELNVNALLLGDSALYLCASSLVPTGNGQPQHFGDGTRLSIL.

The chain combines TRBV19 with TRBJ1-5; 7 bases map to TRBD1. CDR1 is LNHDA and CDR2 is SQIVND in the germline V gene (reference sequence). This CDR3 region has 14 residues. The V and J ends lost 3 bases and 7 bases, in that order; junction bases with no gene match: 6. CDR3 loop: CASSIKGAGQPQHF. Written as DNA, the CDR3 is TGTGCCAGTAGTATTAAGGGGGCAGGGCAGCCCCAGCATTTT.

The chain couples TRBV29-1 to TRBJ2-5; a weak D match, TRBD2 (7 bases). Germline lookup yields CDR1 SQVTM and CDR2 ANQGSEA. The CDR3 spans 14 residues. V lost 2 bases and J 2 bases, leaving 12 bases between the germline ends. The CDR3 sequence: CSVERGRGQETQYF. CDR3 bases: TGCAGCGTTGAACGAGGGAGGGGGCAAGAGACCCAGTACTTC.

This chain links TRBV24-1 with TRBJ2-3, with TRBD1 matching 8 bases. CDR1 KGHDR and CDR2 SFDVKD come from the germline V gene. This CDR3 comprises 17 residues. V lost 3 bases to trimming and J lost 2 bases; unmatched junction nucleotides: 9. The DNA of the CDR3 is TGTGCCACCAGTGATCCCGGCGGACAGGGTAACACAGATACGCAGTATTTT. This sequence encodes CATSDPGGQGNTDTQYF.

V and J are TRBV5-1 and TRBJ1-1, with D possibly TRBD1 on 5 matching bases. Trimming removed 4 bases at V and 0 bases at J, with 16 bases between. Germline CDR1 SGHRS, CDR2 YFSETQ. This CDR3 has 16 amino acids. The CDR3 DNA sequence: TGCGCCAGCAGCATCGGACACGCGGACATGAACACTGAAGCTTTCTTT. Protein: CASSIGHADMNTEAFF. Full variable domain (outside the CDR3, taken from reference TRBV5-1 and TRBJ1-1): KAGVTQTPRYLIKTRGQQVTLSCSPISGHRSVSWYQQTPGQGLQFLFEYFSETQRNKGNFPGRFSGRQFSNSRSEMNVSTLELGDSALYLCASSIGHADMNTEAFFGQGTRLTVV.

V gene TRBV11-2 combines with J gene TRBJ2-2; 8 bases agree with TRBD2. Germline V gene data show CDR1 as SGHAT and CDR2 as FQNNGV. V gave up 4 bases and J gave up 4 bases; unmatched junction bases: 5. CDR3 length: 15 residues. The CDR3 nucleotides read TGTGCCAGCAGCTCGGGGGGGGGCCCCACCGGGGAGCTGTTTTTT. This encodes CASSSGGGPTGELFF.

The V gene is TRBV24-1, the J gene TRBJ1-2; tentative D call: TRBD1 (5 bases). This CDR3 spans 14 amino acids. V gave up 3 bases and J gave up 7 bases, with 14 bases separating them. Germline V lookup: CDR1 KGHDR, CDR2 SFDVKD. Written as DNA, the CDR3 is TGTGCCACCAGTGATCCTCACCAGGGTGGTGGCTACACCTTC. It codes for CATSDPHQGGGYTF.

In nucleotides, the CDR3 is TGTGCTAGTGGCAACAGGGGTTTGGGTAATGAGCAGTTCTTC. It is translated as CASGNRGLGNEQFF. V gene TRBV12-5 combines with J gene TRBJ2-1; 7 positions match TRBD1. CDR3 length: 14 residues. Per the germline V gene, CDR1 is LGHNT and CDR2 is FRNRAP. J was trimmed by 7 bases and V by 6 bases; bases with no gene match: 9.

The chain is built from TRBV11-2 and TRBJ1-1, with D possibly TRBD1 on 5 matching bases. Trimming took 3 bases from V and 3 from J, leaving 11 bases between them. CDR3 length: 14 amino acids. Germline V CDR1 and CDR2: SGHAT, FQNNGV. The chain's CDR3 is CASSLQGGYTEAFF. The DNA of the CDR3 is TGTGCCAGCAGCTTGCAGGGAGGCTACACTGAAGCTTTCTTT. Filled out from reference TRBV11-2 and TRBJ1-1, the complete variable domain reads EAGVAQSPRYKIIEKRQSVAFWCNPISGHATLYWYQQILGQGPKLLIQFQNNGVVDDSQLPKDRFSAERLKGVDSTLKIQPAKLEDSAVYLCASSLQGGYTEAFFGQGTRLTVV.

This chain connects TRBV7-8 to TRBJ1-1, with 7 bases matching TRBD1. The CDR3 has 15 residues. CDR1 and CDR2 (germline): SGHVS, FQNEAQ. J gave up 11 bases and V 2 bases, and 14 bases lay outside the gene matches. The CDR3, as DNA: TGTGCCAGCAGCTTACCAACGGGACAGCTTAAGGGGGCTTTCTTT. It encodes CASSLPTGQLKGAFF.

This clone was found a few times. This chain joins TRBV5-8 and TRBJ1-3; possibly TRBD1 for D (6 bases). The CDR3 has 18 amino acids. The germline V and J ends were trimmed by 9 bases and 0 bases, with 25 bases remaining between them. Germline CDR1 reads SGHTS; CDR2 reads YDEGEE. The DNA of the CDR3 is TGTGCCACCCTTGTCAAGGGGGGGGGCGATCGCTCTGGAAACACCATATATTTT. This codes for CATLVKGGGDRSGNTIYF.

V is TRBV6-5 and J is TRBJ2-3, with D possibly being TRBD2 (5 bases). The V gene lost 7 bases and the J gene lost 7 bases, with 21 bases spanning the gap. CDR1 MNHEY and CDR2 SVGAGI come from the germline V gene. CDR3 size: 15 residues. CDR3 sequence (DNA): TGTGCCAGCACCCACGAGGGAGCAGCGATGAATACGCAGTATTTT. Amino acid sequence: CASTHEGAAMNTQYF.

V gene TRBV5-1 combines with J gene TRBJ1-3; TRBD1 aligns across 9 bases. The V and J ends lost 5 bases and 4 bases, in that order; junction bases with no gene match: 10. The CDR3 covers 16 residues. CDR1 and CDR2 (germline): SGHRS, YFSETQ. The CDR3 spells CASRTPGQGPGNTIYF. CDR3 bases: TGCGCCAGCAGGACCCCGGGACAGGGACCGGGAAACACCATATATTTT.

The chain has TRBV27 and TRBJ1-1; a weak D match, TRBD1 (5 bases). CDR1 and CDR2 (germline): MNHEY, SMNVEV (reference sequence). The CDR3 covers 16 residues. V lost 2 bases, J lost 1 base, and 14 bases lay in between. In DNA form, the CDR3 reads TGTGCCAGCAGTTTAATGGGAGGGCAGGGGAACACTGAAGCTTTCTTT. Protein sequence: CASSLMGGQGNTEAFF.

The rearrangement uses TRBV5-4 and TRBJ1-1; 7 nucleotides agree with TRBD1. Germline V gives CDR1 SGHNT, CDR2 YYREEE (reference sequence). The CDR3 consists of 14 residues. The trim removed 0 bases at V and 3 bases at J, leaving 2 bases unmatched. The CDR3 nucleotides read TGTGCCAGCAGCTTGGCCGGGACAGACACTGAAGCTTTCTTT. Its translation: CASSLAGTDTEAFF.

This sequence joins TRBV27 and TRBJ2-4, with 8 bases fitting TRBD2. CDR1 and CDR2 from the germline V gene are MNHEY and SMNVEV (reference sequence). The CDR3 is made up of 22 amino acids. The J segment lost 0 bases and the V segment lost 5 bases, leaving 24 bases of the junction unmatched. Here the CDR3 reads CASSLSRLAGGLPLLAKNIQYF. Written as DNA, the CDR3 is TGTGCCAGCAGTCTGAGTAGGCTCGCGGGGGGACTTCCTTTACTAGCCAAAAACATTCAGTACTTC.

The CDR3 protein is CASSSSTNEKLFF. CDR3 in DNA: TGTGCCAGCAGCTCCTCAACTAATGAAAAACTGTTTTTT. The chain uses TRBV7-2 and TRBJ1-4; D remains ambiguous. V was cut by 4 bases and J by 0 bases, with 3 bases left in between. Germline CDR1 SGHTA, CDR2 FQGNSA. The CDR3 loop spans 13 amino acids.

This clone occurred once. The chain joins TRBV6-4 to TRBJ1-4; D perhaps matches TRBD1 (6 bases). V dropped 6 bases and J dropped 7 bases, with 12 bases sitting between them. The germline V gene has CDR1 MRHNA and CDR2 SNTAGT. The length of the CDR3 is 13 residues. The CDR3: CASSRQAGEKLFF. The CDR3 coding sequence is TGTGCCAGCAGCAGACAGGCGGGTGAAAAACTGTTTTTT.

This chain links TRBV2 with TRBJ2-7; 10 bases align to TRBD1. The CDR3 has 14 residues. The germline V gene encodes CDR1 SNHLY and CDR2 FYNNEI. The trim removed 6 bases at V and 3 bases at J, leaving 5 bases unmatched. As DNA, the CDR3 is TGTGCCAGCAGCCCCGGGACAGGGGACTACGAGCAGTACTTC. Translating it yields CASSPGTGDYEQYF.

V and J are TRBV30 and TRBJ1-2; TRBD1 might be the D (6 bases). The germline V gene encodes CDR1 GTSNPN and CDR2 SVGIG (reference sequence). The CDR3 contains 13 residues. Trimming stripped 3 bases from V and 2 bases from J, with 10 bases between. CDR3 amino acids: CAWSRDKNYGYTF. The CDR3 DNA reads as TGTGCCTGGAGCCGGGACAAAAACTATGGCTACACCTTC.

This clone was recorded a few times. The chain links TRBV6-2 or TRBV6-3 to TRBJ2-3, with TRBD2 matching 14 bases. With 6 bases clipped from V and 6 bases from J, the junction kept 5 bases outside the gene matches. The CDR3 totals 15 residues. Germline values: CDR1 MNHEY, CDR2 SVGEGT. Here the CDR3 reads CASSPRLAGGDTQYF. Written as DNA, the CDR3 is TGTGCCAGCAGCCCTAGACTAGCGGGAGGGGATACGCAGTATTTT.

This clone was counted a single time. The chain couples TRBV7-2 to TRBJ2-5, with 7 bases lining up with TRBD2. Germline V CDR1 and CDR2: SGHTA, FQGNSA. J lost 5 bases, V lost 5 bases, and 5 bases had no gene match. The CDR3 covers 13 residues. The CDR3 DNA is TGTGCCAGCAGCCGGGGGGTAGCCGAGACCCAGTACTTC. Amino acid sequence: CASSRGVAETQYF.

This clone was detected once. The chain recombines TRBV18 with TRBJ1-5; 8 nucleotides align to TRBD1. The CDR3 loop spans 16 amino acids. From germline, CDR1 is KGHSH and CDR2 LQKENI. Losses at the gene ends were 2 bases for V and 0 bases for J; bases not matched to a gene: 3. The CDR3, as DNA: TGTGCCAGCTCACCAACACAGGGGGATAGCAATCAGCCCCAGCATTTT. This encodes CASSPTQGDSNQPQHF.

The chain is built from TRBV6-2 or TRBV6-3 and TRBJ2-4; TRBD1 matches 8 bases. The CDR3 is 13 amino acids. CDR1 MNHEY and CDR2 SVGEGT come from the germline V gene. The V and J ends lost 6 bases and 13 bases, in that order; junction bases with no gene match: 11. CDR3 nucleotides: TGTGCCAGCAGCCAGTCACGGGACAGGAACCAGTACTTC. It codes for CASSQSRDRNQYF.

This clone was observed a single time. For the CDR3, the DNA is TGTGCCAGCAGTTACAGGGCTATGAACACTGAAGCTTTCTTT. Its protein product is CASSYRAMNTEAFF. The chain combines TRBV27 with TRBJ1-1; weak D call: TRBD1 (6 bases). Between the trimmed V and J ends, which lost 4 bases and 0 bases, there was a span of 9 bases. The germline V gene has CDR1 MNHEY and CDR2 SMNVEV (reference sequence). The CDR3 totals 14 residues.

This clone was observed once. This rearrangement joins TRBV19 to TRBJ1-5; the D gene is possibly TRBD1 (5 bases). Germline loops: CDR1 LNHDA, CDR2 SQIVND (reference sequence). The CDR3 sequence is 14 residues long. Trimming cost V 5 bases and J 6 bases, with 14 bases left between them. Here the CDR3 reads CASSPTGGTQPQHF. Here the CDR3 DNA reads TGTGCCAGTAGTCCTACGGGGGGGACTCAGCCCCAGCATTTT.

The chain carries TRBV7-9 and TRBJ2-1; 7 nucleotides align to TRBD1. Germline CDR1 and CDR2: SEHNR and FQNEAQ (reference sequence). Trimming removed 6 bases from V and 7 bases from J; junction bases left unmatched: 6. This CDR3 is 13 amino acids long. The CDR3 nucleotides are TGTGCCAGCAGTCGGACAGGAGAGAATGAGCAGTTCTTC. Protein product: CASSRTGENEQFF.

The chain combines TRBV24-1 with TRBJ2-1; 8 bases are shared with TRBD1. Per germline, CDR1 KGHDR and CDR2 SFDVKD. The CDR3 runs to 15 residues. V lost 3 bases, J lost 5 bases, and 5 bases stayed unmatched. CDR3 amino acids: CATSDAQGVNNEQFF. As DNA, the CDR3 is TGTGCCACCAGTGATGCACAGGGGGTAAACAATGAGCAGTTCTTC.

This chain links TRBV2 with TRBJ2-4, with 11 bases identical to TRBD1. Germline CDR1 and CDR2: SNHLY and FYNNEI. CDR3 length: 14 amino acids. V lost 5 bases, J lost 8 bases, and 5 bases stayed unmatched. The CDR3 DNA reads TGTGCCAGCAGTCGGGACAGGGGGTTAGACATTCAGTACTTC. Its translation is CASSRDRGLDIQYF.